Detailed here is one T cell receptor beta chain. This sample was taken from a study of blood T cell repertoires in COVID-19. Study-wide background: T cells, B-cell-depleted T cells, or PBMCs provided the cDNA or gDNA that served as material.

CDR3 size: 15 residues. The germline gives CDR1 LGHNA, CDR2 YNFKEQ. Trimming removed 0 bases from V and 3 bases from J, with 12 bases in between. Sequencing used immunoSEQ multiplex PCR; TCRdb keeps in-frame clones, though not all of them. The sample includes a few hundred thousand clones, around 84% of them seen just once. The receptor was isolated from a human donor with acute or convalescent COVID-19. The donor label of this sample is uncertain. The sample taken for sequencing was peripheral blood. The V gene is TRBV4-2, the J gene TRBJ2-7; a weak D match, TRBD2 (6 bases). The DNA of the CDR3 is TGTGCCAGCAGCCAAGATTGGCGGGGATACTACGAGCAGTACTTC. Translation gives CASSQDWRGYYEQYF.